These 11 T cell receptor beta chains were all obtained from the same sample, sequenced in a study of post-analysis software for immune sequencing data. Broader study findings: Patients showed TRBV5-6, TRBV5-1 and TRBV20-1 among four to six TRBV segments more frequent than in controls.

Tagging with unique molecular identifiers was a feature of the TCR beta cDNA libraries. TCRdb reprocessed the PCR reads with MiXCR, giving one entry per CDR3 protein. The profile shows around 190,000 distinct CDR3 sequences, over 25% of them singletons. Their antigens remain unidentified. Sequencing was performed on blood. Every receptor here comes from a girl aged 2 to 17 with multiple sclerosis.

The chain combines TRBV5-1 with TRBJ1-6; the D is unclear. The germline V and J ends were trimmed by 4 bases and 7 bases, with 9 bases remaining between them. Germline V gene sequence: CDR1 SGHRS, CDR2 YFSETQ. This CDR3 region has 13 residues. CDR3 in amino acids: CASSPGSNSPLHF. In DNA form, the CDR3 reads TGCGCCAGCAGCCCAGGCAGCAATTCACCCCTCCACTTT.

The chain joins TRBV7-2 to TRBJ1-1; D perhaps matches TRBD1 (5 bases). The CDR3 runs to 15 residues. Germline CDR1 reads SGHTA; CDR2 reads FQGNSA. V gave up 5 bases and J gave up 0 bases, with 13 bases separating them. The CDR3 is CASSAQAVMNTEAFF. The CDR3, as DNA: TGTGCCAGCAGCGCACAGGCAGTCATGAACACTGAAGCTTTCTTT.

V gene TRBV12-3 or TRBV12-4 combines with J gene TRBJ1-1; tentatively, D is TRBD1 (5 bases). The CDR3 contains 13 residues. V lost 6 bases and J 4 bases, leaving 12 bases between the germline ends. CDR3 amino acids: CASRIDGGTEAFF. CDR3 coding DNA: TGTGCCAGCAGGATCGACGGGGGCACTGAAGCTTTCTTT.

This clonotype was picked up a small number of times. The genes are TRBV5-1 and TRBJ2-1; tentative D call: TRBD1 (6 bases). CDR3 length equals 17 residues. In germline, CDR1 is SGHRS, CDR2 YFSETQ. V gave up 0 bases and J gave up 5 bases, with 18 bases separating them. The CDR3 sequence: CASSLGKTGLTHNEQFF. DNA for the CDR3: TGCGCCAGCAGCTTGGGGAAGACAGGATTAACCCACAATGAGCAGTTCTTC.

Comments on this clonotype: A much bigger clone sits one base away, suggesting this may be a read error. The J gene is TRBJ2-5, the V gene TRBV6-6; TRBD1 agrees at 9 bases. Trimming at V came to 2 bases and at J to 12 bases, leaving 10 bases not matched to a gene. Germline CDR1 MNHNY, CDR2 SVGAGI (reference sequence). The CDR3 is 14 amino acids. CDR3 residues: CASSYLPGQGLEYF. The CDR3 region has the DNA TGTGCCAGCAGTTACCTACCGGGACAGGGTTTGGAGTACTTC.

This clonotype was picked up many times. The genes are TRBV5-4 and TRBJ2-4; TRBD1 matches at 7 bases. V shed 4 bases and J 8 bases; nucleotides not matched to a gene: 6. The V gene's germline CDR1 is SGHNT and CDR2 YYREEE (reference sequence). This CDR3 spans 13 amino acids. The DNA of the CDR3 is TGTGCCAGCAGCCACACAGGGGCGGACATTCAGTACTTC. It is translated as CASSHTGADIQYF.

In this sample, this clonotype turned up many times. The rearrangement uses TRBV2 and TRBJ1-2; 7 bases match TRBD1. The CDR3 is 16 residues long. J gave up 0 bases and V 6 bases, and 10 bases lay outside the gene matches. Germline CDR1 SNHLY, CDR2 FYNNEI. This chain's CDR3 is CASSKVGTESNYGYTF. The CDR3 DNA reads TGTGCCAGCAGCAAAGTCGGGACAGAGTCTAACTATGGCTACACCTTC.

V is TRBV10-3 and J is TRBJ1-5, with D perhaps matching TRBD1 (6 bases). Germline V lookup: CDR1 ENHRY, CDR2 SYGVKD. The CDR3 loop spans 14 amino acids. Here the CDR3 DNA reads TGTGTCACCCGTTCGGACAGCTCTTGGCAGCCCCAGCATTTT. It specifies CVTRSDSSWQPQHF.

This clonotype was seen a handful of times. The J gene is TRBJ2-7, the V gene TRBV6-5; tentative D call: TRBD1 (6 bases). Trimming took off 6 bases at V and 0 bases at J, with 18 bases between the two ends. Per the germline V gene, CDR1 is MNHEY and CDR2 is SVGAGI. The CDR3 is 16 amino acids. CDR3 in DNA: TGTGCCAGCAGACGAATGACAGGTCAGAGCTCCTACGAGCAGTACTTC. This codes for CASRRMTGQSSYEQYF.

About this clonotype: The junction shows a germline mismatch at one end, possibly a read error. The genes are TRBV27 and TRBJ2-4, with unresolved D. The DNA matches TRBJ2-7 better at its end, which makes the J call doubtful. Germline assignment: CDR1 MNHEY and CDR2 SMNVEV (reference sequence). This CDR3 is 13 amino acids long. CDR3: CASGFGQSYEQYF. The CDR3 DNA sequence: TGTGCCAGCGGTTTCGGGCAGTCCTACGAGCAGTACTTC.

The chain links TRBV5-1 to TRBJ2-5; tentatively, D is TRBD1 (5 bases). V gave up 0 bases and J gave up 13 bases, with 25 bases separating them. This CDR3 is 16 amino acids long. From germline, CDR1 is SGHRS and CDR2 YFSETQ. CDR3 coding DNA: TGCGCCAGCAGCTTGGGTCTAGGGGCGAGCAAGGATGAGCGGTACTTC. Its translation: CASSLGLGASKDERYF.